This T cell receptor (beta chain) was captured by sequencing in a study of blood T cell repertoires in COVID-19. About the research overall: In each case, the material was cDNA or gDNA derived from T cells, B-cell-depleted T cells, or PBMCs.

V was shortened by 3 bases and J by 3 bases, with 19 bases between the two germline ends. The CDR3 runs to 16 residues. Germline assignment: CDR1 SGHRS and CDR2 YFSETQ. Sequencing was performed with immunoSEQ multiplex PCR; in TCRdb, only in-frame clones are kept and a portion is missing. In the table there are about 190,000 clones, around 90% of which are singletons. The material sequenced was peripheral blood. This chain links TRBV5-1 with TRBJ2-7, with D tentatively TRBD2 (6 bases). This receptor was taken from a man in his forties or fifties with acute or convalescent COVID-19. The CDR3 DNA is TGCGCCAGCAGCTGGGCCCCAGACCCGGACTACTACGAGCAGTACTTC. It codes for CASSWAPDPDYYEQYF.